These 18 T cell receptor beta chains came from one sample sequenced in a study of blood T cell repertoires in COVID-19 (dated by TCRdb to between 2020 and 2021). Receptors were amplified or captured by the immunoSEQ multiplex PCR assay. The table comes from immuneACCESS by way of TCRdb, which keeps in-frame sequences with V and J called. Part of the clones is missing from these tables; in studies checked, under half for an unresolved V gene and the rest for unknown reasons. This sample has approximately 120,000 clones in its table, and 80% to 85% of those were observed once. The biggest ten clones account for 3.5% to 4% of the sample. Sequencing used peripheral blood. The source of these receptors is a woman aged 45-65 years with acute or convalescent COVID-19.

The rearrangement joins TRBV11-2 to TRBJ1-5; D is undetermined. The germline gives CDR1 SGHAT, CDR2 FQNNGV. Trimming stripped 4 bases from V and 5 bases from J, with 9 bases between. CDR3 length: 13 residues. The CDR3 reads CASSYLVDQPQHF. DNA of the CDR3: TGTGCCAGCAGCTACTTGGTTGATCAGCCCCAGCATTTT.

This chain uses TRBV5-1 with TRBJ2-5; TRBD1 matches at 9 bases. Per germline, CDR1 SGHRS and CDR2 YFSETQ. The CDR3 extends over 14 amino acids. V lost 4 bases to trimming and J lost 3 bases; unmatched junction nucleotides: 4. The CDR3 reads CASSMGQGEETQYF. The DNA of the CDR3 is TGCGCCAGCAGCATGGGACAGGGCGAAGAGACCCAGTACTTC. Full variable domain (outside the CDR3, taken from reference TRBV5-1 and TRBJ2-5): KAGVTQTPRYLIKTRGQQVTLSCSPISGHRSVSWYQQTPGQGLQFLFEYFSETQRNKGNFPGRFSGRQFSNSRSEMNVSTLELGDSALYLCASSMGQGEETQYFGPGTRLLVL.

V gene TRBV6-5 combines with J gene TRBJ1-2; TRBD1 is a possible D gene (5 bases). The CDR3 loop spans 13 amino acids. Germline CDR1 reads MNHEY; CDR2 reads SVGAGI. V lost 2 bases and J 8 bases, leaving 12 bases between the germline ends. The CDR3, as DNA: TGTGCCAGCAGTTACCTCCAGGGCAGCGGCTACACCTTC. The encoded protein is CASSYLQGSGYTF.

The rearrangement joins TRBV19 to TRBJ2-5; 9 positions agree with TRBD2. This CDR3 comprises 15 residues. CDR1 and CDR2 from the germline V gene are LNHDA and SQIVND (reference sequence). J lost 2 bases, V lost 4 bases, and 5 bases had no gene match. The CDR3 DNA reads TGTGCCAGTAGTACCGTTGCGGGAGGGCAAGAGACCCAGTACTTC. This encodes CASSTVAGGQETQYF. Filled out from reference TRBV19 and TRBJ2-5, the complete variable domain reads DGGITQSPKYLFRKEGQNVTLSCEQNLNHDAMYWYRQDPGQGLRLIYYSQIVNDFQKGDIAEGYSVSREKKESFPLTVTSAQKNPTAFYLCASSTVAGGQETQYFGPGTRLLVL.

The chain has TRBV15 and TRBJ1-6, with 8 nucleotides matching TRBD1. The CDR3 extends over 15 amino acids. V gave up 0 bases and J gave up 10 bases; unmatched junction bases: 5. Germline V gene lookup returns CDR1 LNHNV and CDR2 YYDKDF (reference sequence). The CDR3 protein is CATSREDREESPLHF. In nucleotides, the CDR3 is TGTGCCACCAGCAGAGAGGACAGGGAGGAATCACCCCTCCACTTT.

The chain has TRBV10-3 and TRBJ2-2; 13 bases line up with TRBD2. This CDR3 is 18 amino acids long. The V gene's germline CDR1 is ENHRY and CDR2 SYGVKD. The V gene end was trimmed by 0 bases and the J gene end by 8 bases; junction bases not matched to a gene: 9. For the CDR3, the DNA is TGTGCCATCAGTGAGTCGGCAGACGGACTAGCGGGAGTTGGGGAGCTGTTTTTT. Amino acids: CAISESADGLAGVGELFF.

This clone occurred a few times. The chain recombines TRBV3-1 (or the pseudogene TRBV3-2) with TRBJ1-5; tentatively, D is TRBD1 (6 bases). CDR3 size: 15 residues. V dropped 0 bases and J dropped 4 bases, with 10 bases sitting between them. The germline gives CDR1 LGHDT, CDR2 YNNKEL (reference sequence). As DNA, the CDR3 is TGTGCCAGCAGCCAAGACAGGGGTACAAATCAGCCCCAGCATTTT. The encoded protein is CASSQDRGTNQPQHF.

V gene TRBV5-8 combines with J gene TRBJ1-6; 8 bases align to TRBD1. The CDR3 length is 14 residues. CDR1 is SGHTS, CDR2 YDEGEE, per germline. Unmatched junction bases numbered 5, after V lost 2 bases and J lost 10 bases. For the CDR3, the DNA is TGTGCCAGCAGCTTTTCAGGGGGCAGGTCACCCCTCCACTTT. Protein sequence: CASSFSGGRSPLHF.

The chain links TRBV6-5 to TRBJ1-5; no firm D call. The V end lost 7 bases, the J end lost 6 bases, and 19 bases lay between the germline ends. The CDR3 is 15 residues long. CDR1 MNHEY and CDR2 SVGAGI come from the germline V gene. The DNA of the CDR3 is TGTGCCAGCAAGGAGAGAGGTCTTACCAGTCAGCCCCAGCATTTT. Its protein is CASKERGLTSQPQHF.

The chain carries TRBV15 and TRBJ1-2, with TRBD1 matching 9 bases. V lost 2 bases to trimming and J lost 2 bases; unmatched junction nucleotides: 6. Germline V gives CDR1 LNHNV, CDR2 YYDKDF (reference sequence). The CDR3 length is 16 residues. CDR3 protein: CATSRWTGEGNYGYTF. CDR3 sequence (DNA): TGTGCCACCAGCAGATGGACAGGGGAGGGGAACTATGGCTACACCTTC.

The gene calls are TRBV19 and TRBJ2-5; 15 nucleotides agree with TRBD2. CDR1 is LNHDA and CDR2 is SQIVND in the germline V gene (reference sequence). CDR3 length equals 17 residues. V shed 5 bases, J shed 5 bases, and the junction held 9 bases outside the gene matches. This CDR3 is CASSRGTSGGPGETQYF. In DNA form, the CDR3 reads TGTGCCAGTAGTCGGGGGACTAGCGGGGGGCCAGGGGAGACCCAGTACTTC.

CDR3 in amino acids: CASSLTPGQGLDTEAFF. The CDR3 DNA sequence: TGTGCCAGCAGCTTAACCCCGGGACAGGGTTTGGACACTGAAGCTTTCTTT. The chain combines TRBV7-9 with TRBJ1-1; 9 bases fit TRBD1. Per the germline V gene, CDR1 is SEHNR and CDR2 is FQNEAQ (reference sequence). This CDR3 comprises 17 residues. Trimming at V came to 2 bases and at J to 3 bases, leaving 10 bases not matched to a gene. Based on the CDR3 plus reference TRBV7-9 and TRBJ1-1, the full variable domain is DTGVSQNPRHKITKRGQNVTFRCDPISEHNRLYWYRQTLGQGPEFLTYFQNEAQLEKSRLLSDRFSAERPKGSFSTLEIQRTEQGDSAMYLCASSLTPGQGLDTEAFFGQGTRLTVV.

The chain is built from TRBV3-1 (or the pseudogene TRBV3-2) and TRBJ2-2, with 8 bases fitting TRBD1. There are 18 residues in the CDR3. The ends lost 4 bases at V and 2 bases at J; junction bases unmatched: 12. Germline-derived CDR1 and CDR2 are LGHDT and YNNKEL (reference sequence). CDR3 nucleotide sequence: TGTGCCAGCAGCCGAGAGACAGGGGCCACAACTAACACCGGGGAGCTGTTTTTT. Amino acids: CASSRETGATTNTGELFF.

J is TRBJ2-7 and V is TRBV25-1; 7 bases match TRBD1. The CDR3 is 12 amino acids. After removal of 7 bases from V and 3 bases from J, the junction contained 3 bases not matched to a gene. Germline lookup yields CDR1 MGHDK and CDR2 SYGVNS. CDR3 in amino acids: CASKDRYYEQYF. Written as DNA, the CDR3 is TGTGCCAGCAAGGACAGGTACTACGAGCAGTACTTC.

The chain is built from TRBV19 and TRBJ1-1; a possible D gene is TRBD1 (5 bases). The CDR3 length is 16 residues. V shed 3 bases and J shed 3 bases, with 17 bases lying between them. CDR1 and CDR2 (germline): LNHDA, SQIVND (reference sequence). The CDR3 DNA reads TGTGCCAGTAGTATCCCCCCCGGCCAGGGCGACACTGAAGCTTTCTTT. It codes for CASSIPPGQGDTEAFF.

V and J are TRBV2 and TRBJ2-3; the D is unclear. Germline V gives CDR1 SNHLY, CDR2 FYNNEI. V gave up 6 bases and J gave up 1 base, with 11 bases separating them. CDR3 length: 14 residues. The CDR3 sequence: CASSSGIRTDTQYF. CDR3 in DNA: TGTGCCAGCAGCTCAGGAATTCGCACAGATACGCAGTATTTT.

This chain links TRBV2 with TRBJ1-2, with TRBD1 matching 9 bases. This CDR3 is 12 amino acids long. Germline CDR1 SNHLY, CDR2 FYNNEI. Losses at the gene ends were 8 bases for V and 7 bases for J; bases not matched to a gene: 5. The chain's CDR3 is CASAGTGLGYTF. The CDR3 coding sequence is TGTGCCAGCGCCGGGACAGGGCTTGGCTACACCTTC.

The CDR3 nucleotides are TGCGCCAGCAGCCACAAGTCCGGGACAGCGAACGGCCGCAATGAGCAGTTCTTC. Protein: CASSHKSGTANGRNEQFF. The chain carries TRBV5-1 and TRBJ2-1, with 7 bases lining up with TRBD1. Germline lookup yields CDR1 SGHRS and CDR2 YFSETQ. Trimming removed 4 bases from V and 6 bases from J; junction bases left unmatched: 19. The CDR3 consists of 18 residues.